The present T cell receptor beta chain was sequenced within a study of CD8+ T cells in alopecia areata. Following RNA extraction, reverse transcription yielded cDNA that acted as the sequencing template. Method: immunoSEQ multiplex PCR; TCRdb's copy keeps in-frame clones and lacks some. The data contain about 76,000 clones, around 61% of them singletons. The length of the CDR3 is 16 residues. CDR1 SEHNR and CDR2 FQNEAQ come from the germline V gene (reference sequence). V trimming: 1 base; J trimming: 2 bases; junction bases outside the gene matches: 4. As for treatment: oral pan-JAK inhibitor, 5-10 mg twice daily. On this clone: What it binds is unknown.

Study-wide findings and caveats: Lesional scalp, notably in alopecia totalis/universalis, had clonality above that of normal scalp. Scalp clonality and expanded CD8+ clones among the top 100 fell significantly with tofacitinib. Sequences from scalp samples also cover resident alphabeta T cells of normal skin.

The genes are TRBV7-9 and TRBJ2-1, with 8 bases lining up with TRBD1. This receptor was taken from a human donor with alopecia areata. Sequenced here: CD8+ T cells sorted from blood, sampled at week 24, from a patient treated with tofacitinib. CDR3: CASSLEGTGAYNEQFF. CDR3 in DNA: TGTGCCAGCAGCTTAGAAGGGACAGGAGCCTACAATGAGCAGTTCTTC.